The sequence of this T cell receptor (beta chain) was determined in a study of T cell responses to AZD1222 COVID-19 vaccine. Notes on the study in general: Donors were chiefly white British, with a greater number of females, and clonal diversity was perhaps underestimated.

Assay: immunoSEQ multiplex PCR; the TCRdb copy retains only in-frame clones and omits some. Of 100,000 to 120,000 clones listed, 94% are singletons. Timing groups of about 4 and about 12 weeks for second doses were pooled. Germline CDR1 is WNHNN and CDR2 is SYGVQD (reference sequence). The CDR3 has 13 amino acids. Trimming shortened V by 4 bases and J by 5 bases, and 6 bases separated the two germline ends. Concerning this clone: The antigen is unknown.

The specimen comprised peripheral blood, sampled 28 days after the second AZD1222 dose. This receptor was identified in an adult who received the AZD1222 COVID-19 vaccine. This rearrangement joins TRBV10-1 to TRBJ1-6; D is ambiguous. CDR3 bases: TGCGCCAGCAGTGCCGTCGATAATTCACCCCTCCACTTT. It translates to CASSAVDNSPLHF.